This TCR beta chain was found in a study of T cell responses to AZD1222 COVID-19 vaccine. The ends were cut back, 0 bases at V and 8 bases at J, with 23 bases in the middle. The CDR3 has 17 amino acids. Per germline, CDR1 LGHNA and CDR2 YSLEER. In this sample, this clone turned up a few times. Assay used: immunoSEQ multiplex PCR; TCRdb lists only in-frame clones, some missing. The sample contains tens of thousands of clones, 85% of which appear only once. The source is an adult in good health. The source material was peripheral blood, sampled on day 0 of MenACWY control vaccination. This chain joins TRBV4-3 and TRBJ2-7, with D possibly called TRBD1 or TRBD2 (6 bases each). The CDR3, as DNA: TGCGCCAGCAGCCAAGATCTCGGGGGCAGGGGCTCTGACAAGCAGTACTTC. Residues: CASSQDLGGRGSDKQYF.